The 18 T cell receptor beta chains below come from one sample, sequenced in a study of T cells in Graves' hyperthyroidism and ophthalmopathy. RNA transcripts gave rise to amplified TCR beta CDR3 regions. A set of HTBI primers served as the primers for a first-round RT-PCR of the TCR CDR3. TCRdb re-called the multiplex PCR reads with MiXCR, one entry per CDR3 protein. In the table there are around 280,000 distinct CDR3 sequences, 13% of which are singletons. The sequencing sample was made of blood. These receptors were obtained from a young woman with Graves' hyperthyroidism that later progressed to Graves' ophthalmopathy.

This clonotype appeared many times. The chain has TRBV7-2 and TRBJ2-4, with 8 nucleotides matching TRBD1. The CDR3 totals 16 residues. J gave up 1 base and V 5 bases, and 7 bases lay outside the gene matches. Per germline, CDR1 SGHTA and CDR2 FQGNSA. CDR3 sequence (DNA): TGTGCCAGCAGCACACCGACAGGGGCGGCCAAAAACATTCAGTACTTC. It translates to CASSTPTGAAKNIQYF.

This clonotype was detected only once. The V and J genes are TRBV7-9 and TRBJ2-7; a possible D gene is TRBD1 (6 bases). The CDR3 totals 15 residues. Trimming took off 1 base at V and 7 bases at J, with 17 bases between the two ends. Germline V CDR1 and CDR2: SEHNR, FQNEAQ (reference sequence). In nucleotides, the CDR3 is TGTGCCAGCAGCTTAGAAACAGGGTTTTCTGTAGAGCAGTACTTC. It specifies CASSLETGFSVEQYF.

At least ten counts were recorded for this clonotype. The chain joins TRBV29-1 to TRBJ2-1; 7 nucleotides align to TRBD2. The CDR3 sequence is 17 residues long. The V gene end was trimmed by 6 bases and the J gene end by 5 bases; junction bases not matched to a gene: 19. Germline CDR1 reads SQVTM; CDR2 reads ANQGSEA. In DNA form, the CDR3 reads TGCAGCGTGGTGGATGGGGCGGGAGTGGATCTGAACAATGAGCAGTTCTTC. Its protein product is CSVVDGAGVDLNNEQFF.

This clonotype was counted ten times or more. This chain connects TRBV11-2 to TRBJ1-2; no reliable D call. Between the trimmed V and J ends, which lost 4 bases and 6 bases, there was a span of 9 bases. The germline gives CDR1 SGHAT, CDR2 FQNNGV. The length of the CDR3 is 12 residues. The CDR3 loop reads CASSWEGDGYTF. The CDR3 DNA sequence: TGTGCCAGCAGCTGGGAGGGAGATGGCTACACCTTC.

Many counts were recorded for this clonotype. The chain employs TRBV2 and TRBJ1-1; a weak D match, TRBD1 (6 bases). This CDR3 region has 14 residues. Germline assignment: CDR1 SNHLY and CDR2 FYNNEI. V was clipped by 7 bases and J by 1 base, with 13 bases between them. CDR3 loop: CASTQTGRNTEAFF. CDR3 sequence (DNA): TGTGCCAGCACCCAGACAGGAAGGAACACTGAAGCTTTCTTT.

This chain joins TRBV4-3 and TRBJ2-1; perhaps TRBD1 as D (6 bases). The germline V gene has CDR1 LGHNA and CDR2 YSLEER. Between the trimmed V and J ends, which lost 0 bases and 8 bases, there was a span of 14 bases. This CDR3 contains 15 residues. The CDR3 coding sequence is TGCGCCAGCAGCCAAGAGGGGGCCGTTTGGGATGAGCAGTTCTTC. This codes for CASSQEGAVWDEQFF.

Many counts were recorded for this clonotype. The J gene is TRBJ2-1, the V gene TRBV3-1; possibly TRBD2 for D (6 bases). CDR1 is LGHDT, CDR2 YNNKEL, per germline (reference sequence). Trimming removed 10 bases from V and 5 bases from J, with 15 bases in between. The CDR3 length is 13 residues. The CDR3: CATRASANNEQFF. Here the CDR3 DNA reads TGTGCCACACGAGCTAGCGCCAACAATGAGCAGTTCTTC.

This clonotype was seen only a few times. The chain links TRBV12-3 or TRBV12-4 to TRBJ2-1, with no clear D. The CDR3 length is 11 residues. Trimming removed 7 bases from V and 6 bases from J, with 7 bases in between. The CDR3, as DNA: TGTGCCAGCACCCTTTCCAATGAGCAGTTCTTC. Protein product: CASTLSNEQFF.

This clonotype turned up a few times. The gene calls are TRBV15 and TRBJ2-2; D call uncertain. V lost 0 bases to trimming and J lost 0 bases, with 2 bases between them. The CDR3 runs 14 residues. CDR1 is LNHNV and CDR2 is YYDKDF in the germline V gene (reference sequence). This chain's CDR3 is CATSRDSNTGELFF. The DNA of the CDR3 is TGTGCCACCAGCAGAGATTCGAACACCGGGGAGCTGTTTTTT.

The rearrangement links TRBV9 to TRBJ1-2; the D gene is possibly TRBD1 (5 bases). V lost 6 bases and J lost 2, with 14 bases in between. CDR1 and CDR2 from the germline V gene are SGDLS and YYNGEE. The CDR3 sequence is 14 residues long. The CDR3: CASNVYGGNYGYTF. In DNA, the CDR3 is TGTGCCAGCAACGTTTATGGGGGAAACTATGGCTACACCTTC. The full variable domain, with the rest looked up from reference TRBV9 and TRBJ1-2, is DSGVTQTPKHLITATGQRVTLRCSPRSGDLSVYWYQQSLDQGLQFLIQYYNGEERAKGNILERFSAQQFPDLHSELNLSSLELGDSALYFCASNVYGGNYGYTFGSGTRLTVV.

The chain links TRBV11-3 to TRBJ1-1; 7 bases are a match to TRBD1. Per the germline V gene, CDR1 is SGHNT and CDR2 is YENEEA. Unmatched junction bases numbered 6, after V lost 3 bases and J lost 5 bases. CDR3 length: 14 amino acids. Here the CDR3 reads CASSFQGGTTEAFF. The CDR3 nucleotides are TGTGCCAGCAGCTTCCAGGGGGGGACGACTGAAGCTTTCTTT. Complete variable domain (other parts from reference TRBV11-3 and TRBJ1-1): EAGVVQSPRYKIIEKKQPVAFWCNPISGHNTLYWYLQNLGQGPELLIRYENEEAVDDSQLPKDRFSAERLKGVDSTLKIQPAELGDSAVYLCASSFQGGTTEAFFGQGTRLTVV.

The chain employs TRBV11-2 and TRBJ2-3, with D possibly being TRBD1 or TRBD2 (7 bases each). CDR3 size: 12 residues. V was clipped by 5 bases and J by 11 bases, with 14 bases between them. Germline V lookup: CDR1 SGHAT, CDR2 FQNNGV. The CDR3 loop is CASSLTGEGQYF. As DNA, the CDR3 is TGTGCCAGCAGCCTTACAGGGGAGGGGCAGTATTTT.

The chain employs TRBV20-1 and TRBJ2-7; TRBD2 matches 14 bases. This CDR3 comprises 17 residues. J gave up 6 bases and V 1 base, and 11 bases lay outside the gene matches. The V gene's germline CDR1 is DFQATT and CDR2 SNEGSKA (reference sequence). CDR3 coding DNA: TGCAGTGCTAGAGGACTAGCGGGAGGGCCCTCTTTGCTCGAGCAGTACTTC. This gives the protein CSARGLAGGPSLLEQYF.

This clonotype has a count of ten or more. This sequence joins TRBV28 and TRBJ2-7, with 7 bases identical to TRBD1. CDR1 is MDHEN and CDR2 is SYDVKM in the germline V gene. V lost 8 bases, J lost 3 bases, and 4 bases stayed unmatched. The CDR3 has 12 residues. CDR3 protein: CASQGVSYEQYF. CDR3 sequence (DNA): TGTGCCAGCCAGGGGGTAAGCTACGAGCAGTACTTC.

This clonotype showed up many times. CDR3 DNA sequence: TGCGCCAGCAGCTGGGGACAGGGTAACACCGGGGAGCTGTTTTTT. Amino acid sequence: CASSWGQGNTGELFF. The gene calls are TRBV5-1 and TRBJ2-2, with TRBD1 identical over 9 bases. V lost 3 bases and J lost 2; bases outside the gene matches: 2. The CDR3 length is 15 residues. Germline V gives CDR1 SGHRS, CDR2 YFSETQ.

This clonotype was picked up many times. The chain combines TRBV20-1 with TRBJ1-2; D not certain. With 4 bases removed from V and 3 bases from J, the gap between germline ends came to 9 bases. The CDR3 runs 12 residues. Per the germline V gene, CDR1 is DFQATT and CDR2 is SNEGSKA (reference sequence). The CDR3 sequence: CSANPLYYGYTF. CDR3 DNA: TGCAGTGCTAACCCCCTATACTATGGCTACACCTTC.

This sequence joins TRBV19 and TRBJ2-7; TRBD2 aligns across 7 bases. CDR1 and CDR2 (germline): LNHDA, SQIVND (reference sequence). CDR3 size: 14 residues. J was trimmed by 2 bases and V by 2 bases; bases with no gene match: 3. The CDR3 region is CASSISAGAYEQYF. The CDR3 DNA follows: TGTGCCAGTAGTATATCGGCGGGGGCCTACGAGCAGTACTTC.

This clonotype was counted ten times or more. This chain connects TRBV10-3 to TRBJ2-1; 10 nucleotides line up with TRBD2. The CDR3 is made up of 15 amino acids. Looked up from germline, CDR1 is ENHRY and CDR2 is SYGVKD. Trimming at V came to 0 bases and at J to 5 bases, leaving 1 base not matched to a gene. CDR3 coding DNA: TGTGCCATCAGTGAGTCCGGACTAGCGGACAATGAGCAGTTCTTC. This sequence encodes CAISESGLADNEQFF.